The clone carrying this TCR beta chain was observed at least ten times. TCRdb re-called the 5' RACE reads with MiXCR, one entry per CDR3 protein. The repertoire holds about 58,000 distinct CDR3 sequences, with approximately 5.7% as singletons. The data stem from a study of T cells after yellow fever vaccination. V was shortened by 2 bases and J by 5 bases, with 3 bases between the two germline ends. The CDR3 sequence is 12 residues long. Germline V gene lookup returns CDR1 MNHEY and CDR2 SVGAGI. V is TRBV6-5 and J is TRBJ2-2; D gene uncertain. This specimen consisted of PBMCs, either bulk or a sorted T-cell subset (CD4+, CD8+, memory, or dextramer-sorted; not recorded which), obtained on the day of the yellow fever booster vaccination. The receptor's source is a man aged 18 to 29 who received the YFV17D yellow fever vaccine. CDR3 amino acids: CASSYGTGELFF. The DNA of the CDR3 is TGTGCCAGCAGTTACGGGACCGGGGAGCTGTTTTTT.